This TCR beta chain derives from a study of siplizumab effects on memory and regulatory T cells. The method was immunoSEQ multiplex PCR; TCRdb's version includes in-frame clones alone and lacks a portion of them. Of some 100,000 clones listed, about 90% are singletons. The TCR was taken from a human donor in good health. The sample comprised non-Treg CD4+ T cells sorted from blood.

CDR3 sequence (DNA): TGTGCCAGCAGGCCAAGAAGGGGGCAGATCGCTGAAGCTTTCTTT. It translates to CASRPRRGQIAEAFF. J is TRBJ1-1 and V is TRBV6-6; 7 nucleotides agree with TRBD1. Germline-derived CDR1 and CDR2 are MNHNY and SVGAGI (reference sequence). V trimming: 6 bases; J trimming: 6 bases; junction bases outside the gene matches: 13. The length of the CDR3 is 15 residues.